Only a few counts were recorded for the clone carrying this T cell receptor (beta chain). As yet, its antigen is unknown. From the 5' RACE reads, TCRdb called clonotypes with MiXCR, one entry per CDR3 protein. The sample carries a few hundred thousand distinct CDR3 sequences, around 8.1% recorded once. The source of the sample is a study of T cells after yellow fever vaccination. Study background: Fractions with few cells were prepared using SMART-Seq v4 Ultra Low Input.

Germline CDR1 and CDR2: SNHLY and FYNNEI. The CDR3 extends over 17 amino acids. The V and J ends lost 5 bases and 4 bases respectively, with 21 bases between them. Study observations and caveats: The secondary response was weaker but peaked faster, day 5 versus 15. Booster samples showed a return of most primary-vaccination clones (approximately 95% CD4, approximately 88% CD8).

The material sequenced was PBMCs, taken roughly seven weeks after the first yellow fever vaccination. The gene calls are TRBV2 and TRBJ2-1; no clear D gene. The TCR was taken from a man between 18 and 29 years old who received the YFV17D yellow fever vaccine. The CDR3: CASSTNPTVLSYNEQFF. CDR3 sequence (DNA): TGTGCCAGCAGTACAAATCCAACGGTCTTATCATACAATGAGCAGTTCTTC.